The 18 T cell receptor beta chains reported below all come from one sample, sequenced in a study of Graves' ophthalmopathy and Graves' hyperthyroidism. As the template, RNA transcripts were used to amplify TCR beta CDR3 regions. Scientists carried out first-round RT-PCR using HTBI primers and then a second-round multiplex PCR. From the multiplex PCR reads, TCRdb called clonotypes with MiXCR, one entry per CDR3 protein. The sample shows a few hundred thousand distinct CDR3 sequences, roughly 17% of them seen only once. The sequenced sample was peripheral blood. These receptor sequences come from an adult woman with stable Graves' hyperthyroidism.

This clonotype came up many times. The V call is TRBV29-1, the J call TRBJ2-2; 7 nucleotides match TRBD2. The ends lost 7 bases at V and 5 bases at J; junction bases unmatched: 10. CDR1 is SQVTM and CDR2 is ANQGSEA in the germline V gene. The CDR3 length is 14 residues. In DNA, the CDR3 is TGCAGCGCCCAAGCGGGAATGGGAACCGGGGAGCTGTTTTTT. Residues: CSAQAGMGTGELFF.

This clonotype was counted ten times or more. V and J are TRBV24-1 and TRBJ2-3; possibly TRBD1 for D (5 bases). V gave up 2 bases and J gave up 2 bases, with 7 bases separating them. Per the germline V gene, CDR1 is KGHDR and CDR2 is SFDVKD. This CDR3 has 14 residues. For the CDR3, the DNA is TGTGCCACCAGTGATTCGACAGCCACAGATACGCAGTATTTT. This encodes CATSDSTATDTQYF.

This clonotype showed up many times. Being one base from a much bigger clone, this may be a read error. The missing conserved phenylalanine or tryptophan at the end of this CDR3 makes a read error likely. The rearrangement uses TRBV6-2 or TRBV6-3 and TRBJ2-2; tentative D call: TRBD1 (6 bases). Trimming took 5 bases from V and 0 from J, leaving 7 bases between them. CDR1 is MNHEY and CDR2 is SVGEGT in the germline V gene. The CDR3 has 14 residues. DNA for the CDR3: TGTGCCAGCAGTCGGGACACGAACACCGGGGAGCTGTTTCTT. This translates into CASSRDTNTGELFL.

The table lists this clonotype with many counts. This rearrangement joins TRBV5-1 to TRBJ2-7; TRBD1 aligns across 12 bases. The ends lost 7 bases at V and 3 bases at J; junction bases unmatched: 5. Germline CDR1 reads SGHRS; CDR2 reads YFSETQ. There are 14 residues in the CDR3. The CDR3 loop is CASGGTGGSYEQYF. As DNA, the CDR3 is TGCGCCAGCGGAGGGACAGGGGGCAGCTACGAGCAGTACTTC.

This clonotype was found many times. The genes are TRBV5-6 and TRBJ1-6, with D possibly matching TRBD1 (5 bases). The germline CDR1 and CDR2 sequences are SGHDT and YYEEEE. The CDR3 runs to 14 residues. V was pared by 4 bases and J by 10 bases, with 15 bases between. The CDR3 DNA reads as TGTGCCAGCAGCCGCCCCAGGGAAAGGTCACCCCTCCACTTT. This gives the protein CASSRPRERSPLHF.

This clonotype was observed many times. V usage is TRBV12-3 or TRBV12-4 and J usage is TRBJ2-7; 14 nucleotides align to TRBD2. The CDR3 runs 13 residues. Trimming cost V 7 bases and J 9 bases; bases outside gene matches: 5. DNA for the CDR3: TGTGCCAGCACGGGACTAGCGGGAGACGTGCAGTACTTC. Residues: CASTGLAGDVQYF.

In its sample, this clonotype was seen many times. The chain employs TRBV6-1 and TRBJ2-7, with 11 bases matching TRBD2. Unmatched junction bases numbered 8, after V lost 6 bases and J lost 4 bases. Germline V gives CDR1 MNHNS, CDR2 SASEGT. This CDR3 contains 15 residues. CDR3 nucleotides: TGTGCCAGCAGAGACACTAGCGGGAGTCAGTACGAGCAGTACTTC. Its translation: CASRDTSGSQYEQYF.

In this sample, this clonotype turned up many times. CDR3: CASSPNPTDFLRTDPDYGYTF. The CDR3 nucleotides are TGTGCCAGCAGCCCAAACCCGACAGACTTCCTTCGCACCGACCCCGACTATGGCTACACCTTC. The rearrangement uses TRBV13 and TRBJ1-2, with TRBD1 as a possible D gene (5 bases). V was cut by 5 bases and J by 3 bases, with 34 bases left in between. CDR3 length: 21 amino acids. Germline values: CDR1 PRHDT, CDR2 FYEKMQ (reference sequence). Using reference TRBV13 and TRBJ1-2 for the parts outside the CDR3, the full variable domain is AAGVIQSPRHLIKEKRETATLKCYPIPRHDTVYWYQQGPGQDPQFLISFYEKMQSDKGSIPDRFSAQQFSDYHSELNMSSLELGDSALYFCASSPNPTDFLRTDPDYGYTFGSGTRLTVV.

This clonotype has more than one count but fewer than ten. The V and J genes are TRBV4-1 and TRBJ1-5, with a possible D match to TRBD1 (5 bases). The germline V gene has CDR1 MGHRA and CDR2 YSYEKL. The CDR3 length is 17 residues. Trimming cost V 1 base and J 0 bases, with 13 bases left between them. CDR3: CASSQVPRAYSNQPQHF. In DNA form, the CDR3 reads TGCGCCAGCAGCCAAGTCCCCAGGGCTTATAGCAATCAGCCCCAGCATTTT.

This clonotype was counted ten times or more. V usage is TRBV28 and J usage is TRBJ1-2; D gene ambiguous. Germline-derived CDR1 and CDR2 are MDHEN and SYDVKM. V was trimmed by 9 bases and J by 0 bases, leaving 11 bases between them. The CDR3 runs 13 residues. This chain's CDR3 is CASQLIANYGYTF. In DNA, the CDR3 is TGTGCCAGTCAGTTGATAGCTAACTATGGCTACACCTTC.

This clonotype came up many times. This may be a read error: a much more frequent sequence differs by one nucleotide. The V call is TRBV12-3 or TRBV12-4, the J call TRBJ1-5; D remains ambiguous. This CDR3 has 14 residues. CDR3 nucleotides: TGTGCCAGCAGTTTATCTGGGAGCAATCAGGCCCAGCATTTT. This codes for CASSLSGSNQAQHF.

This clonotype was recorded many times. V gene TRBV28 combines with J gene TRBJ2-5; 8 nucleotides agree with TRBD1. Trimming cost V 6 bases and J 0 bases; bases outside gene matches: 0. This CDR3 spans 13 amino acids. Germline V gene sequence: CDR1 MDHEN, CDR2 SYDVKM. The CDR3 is CASRGQDQETQYF. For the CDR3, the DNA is TGTGCCAGCAGGGGACAGGACCAAGAGACCCAGTACTTC.

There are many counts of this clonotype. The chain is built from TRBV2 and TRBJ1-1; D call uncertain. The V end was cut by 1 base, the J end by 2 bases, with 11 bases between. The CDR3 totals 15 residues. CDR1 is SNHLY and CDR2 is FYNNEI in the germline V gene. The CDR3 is CASSEVMRGNTEAFF. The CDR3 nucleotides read TGTGCCAGCAGTGAAGTAATGCGGGGTAACACTGAAGCTTTCTTT.

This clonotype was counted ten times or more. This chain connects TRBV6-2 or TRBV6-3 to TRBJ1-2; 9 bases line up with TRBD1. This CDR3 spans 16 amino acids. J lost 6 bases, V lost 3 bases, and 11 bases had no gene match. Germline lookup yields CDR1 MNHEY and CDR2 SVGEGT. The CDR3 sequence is CASSYEPGTGSDGYTF. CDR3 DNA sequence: TGTGCCAGCAGTTATGAACCCGGGACAGGGTCTGATGGCTACACCTTC.

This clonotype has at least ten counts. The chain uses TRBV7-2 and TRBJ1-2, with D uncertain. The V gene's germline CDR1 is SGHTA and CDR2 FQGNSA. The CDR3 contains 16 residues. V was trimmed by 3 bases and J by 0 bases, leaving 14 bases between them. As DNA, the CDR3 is TGTGCCAGCAGCTTTACGGGCCGCGGGACTAACTATGGCTACACCTTC. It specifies CASSFTGRGTNYGYTF.

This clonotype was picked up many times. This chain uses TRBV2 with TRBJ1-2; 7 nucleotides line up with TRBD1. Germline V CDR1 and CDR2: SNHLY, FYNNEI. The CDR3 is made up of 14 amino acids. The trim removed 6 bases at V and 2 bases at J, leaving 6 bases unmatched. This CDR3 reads CASREIQGNYGYTF. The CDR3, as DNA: TGTGCCAGCAGAGAAATACAGGGGAACTATGGCTACACCTTC.

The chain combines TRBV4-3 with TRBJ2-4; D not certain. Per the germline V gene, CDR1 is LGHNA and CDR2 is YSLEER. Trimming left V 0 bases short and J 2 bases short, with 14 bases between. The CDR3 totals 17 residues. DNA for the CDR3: TGCGCCAGCAGCCAAGATCCCCCCTTCGGTACCAAAAACATTCAGTACTTC. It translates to CASSQDPPFGTKNIQYF.

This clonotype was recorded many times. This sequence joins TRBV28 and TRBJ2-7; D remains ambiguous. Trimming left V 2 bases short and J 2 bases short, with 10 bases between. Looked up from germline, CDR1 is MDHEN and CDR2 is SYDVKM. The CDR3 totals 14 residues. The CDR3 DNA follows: TGTGCCAGCAGTTTAGAGGTAGGAGCCTACGAGCAGTACTTC. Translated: CASSLEVGAYEQYF.